What follows are 16 T cell receptor beta chains derived from one specimen sequenced in a study of Ad26.COV2.S vaccination and SARS-CoV-2 variants. Specified treatment: around 19 received Ad26.COV2.S at low or high dose, single or two shots; several received placebo; per-sample allocation not given. Samples analyzed were those drawn on day 63 after the first vaccine or placebo injection. Some clones are missing from TCRdb's copy, which holds only in-frame ones; the method was immunoSEQ multiplex PCR. The sample shows about 380,000 clones, 83% of them seen only once. Sequencing used peripheral blood, obtained in a trial of Ad26.COV2.S vaccine versus placebo. These receptors were collected from a person between 18 and 65 years old who received the Ad26.COV2.S COVID-19 vaccine or a placebo.

The gene calls are TRBV19 and TRBJ1-5, with unresolved D. CDR3 size: 15 residues. The V end lost 1 base, the J end lost 0 bases, and 7 bases lay between the germline ends. The germline CDR1 and CDR2 sequences are LNHDA and SQIVND (reference sequence). The CDR3 loop reads CASSIGGNSNQPQHF. In nucleotides, the CDR3 is TGTGCCAGTAGTATAGGAGGGAATAGCAATCAGCCCCAGCATTTT.

The chain employs TRBV24-1 and TRBJ2-7; D ambiguous. The length of the CDR3 is 14 residues. Trimming pared 7 bases from V and 2 bases from J, leaving 14 bases between. The V gene's germline CDR1 is KGHDR and CDR2 SFDVKD. CDR3 in DNA: TGTGCCACCAGCGGAGCCCGAGCCCCCTACGAGCAGTACTTC. Translating it yields CATSGARAPYEQYF.

The V gene is TRBV5-4, the J gene TRBJ2-7, with D unclear. Germline lookup yields CDR1 SGHNT and CDR2 YYREEE (reference sequence). The length of the CDR3 is 15 residues. V was shortened by 0 bases and J by 2 bases, with 12 bases between the two germline ends. The CDR3 nucleotides read TGTGCCAGCAGCTTGGGGGTTACTGAGGCCTACGAGCAGTACTTC. Its translation: CASSLGVTEAYEQYF. The entire variable domain, with the rest obtained from reference TRBV5-4 and TRBJ2-7, is as follows: ETGVTQSPTHLIKTRGQQVTLRCSSQSGHNTVSWYQQALGQGPQFIFQYYREEENGRGNFPPRFSGLQFPNYSSELNVNALELDDSALYLCASSLGVTEAYEQYFGPGTRLTVT.

About this clone itself: The sample has other DNA sequences that encode this CDR3 too. The chain has TRBV2 and TRBJ1-1, with 8 bases matching TRBD1. The CDR3 sequence is 13 residues long. The V gene end was trimmed by 4 bases and the J gene end by 4 bases; junction bases not matched to a gene: 2. The V gene's germline CDR1 is SNHLY and CDR2 FYNNEI. The CDR3 DNA sequence: TGTGCCAGCAGTGGCGACAGGGGCACTGAAGCTTTCTTT. Protein sequence: CASSGDRGTEAFF.

The chain links TRBV6-2 or TRBV6-3 to TRBJ2-1, with unresolved D. Germline values: CDR1 MNHEY, CDR2 SVGEGT. The V and J ends lost 2 bases and 5 bases respectively, with 7 bases between them. The CDR3 covers 13 residues. The CDR3 DNA is TGTGCCAGCAGTTACGGCCCAGACAATGAGCAGTTCTTC. Protein product: CASSYGPDNEQFF.

The V gene is TRBV5-5, the J gene TRBJ2-7; the match to TRBD1 covers 11 bases. CDR3 length equals 16 residues. The J segment lost 2 bases and the V segment lost 2 bases, leaving 6 bases of the junction unmatched. Germline assignment: CDR1 SGHKS and CDR2 YYEKEE (reference sequence). In DNA, the CDR3 is TGTGCCAGCAGCTTAGGGACAGGGGGTAGGGCCTACGAGCAGTACTTC. Its protein is CASSLGTGGRAYEQYF.

This clone has a single count. This rearrangement joins TRBV4-3 to TRBJ2-3; unclear D gene. V was pared by 0 bases and J by 5 bases, with 12 bases between. The CDR3 runs 15 residues. Germline CDR1 is LGHNA and CDR2 is YSLEER. The CDR3 DNA is TGCGCCAGCAGCCAAGAGCCTCTTGCGGAAGATACGCAGTATTTT. Its translation: CASSQEPLAEDTQYF.

The rearrangement joins TRBV28 to TRBJ2-7; 7 bases agree with TRBD2. V shed 8 bases, J shed 5 bases, and the junction held 9 bases outside the gene matches. Germline loops: CDR1 MDHEN, CDR2 SYDVKM. The CDR3 sequence is 13 residues long. As DNA, the CDR3 is TGTGCCAGCTACCCAGCGGGATTAAACGAGCAGTACTTC. Its translation: CASYPAGLNEQYF.

This clone was counted only a few times. This chain joins TRBV14 and TRBJ2-7; 11 bases map to TRBD2. The CDR3 sequence is 15 residues long. Germline V gives CDR1 SGHDN, CDR2 FVKESK. V dropped 5 bases and J dropped 3; count of bases not matched to a gene: 6. The CDR3 nucleotides read TGTGCCAGCAGCTCGGGACTAGCGGACCTCTACGAGCAGTACTTC. It translates to CASSSGLADLYEQYF. Based on the CDR3 plus reference TRBV14 and TRBJ2-7, the full variable domain is EAGVTQFPSHSVIEKGQTVTLRCDPISGHDNLYWYRRVMGKEIKFLLHFVKESKQDESGMPNNRFLAERTGGTYSTLKVQPAELEDSGVYFCASSSGLADLYEQYFGPGTRLTVT.

A note on this clone: The sample has other DNA sequences that encode this CDR3 too. V and J are TRBV19 and TRBJ1-5; 8 nucleotides match TRBD1. The CDR3 covers 14 residues. After removal of 5 bases from V and 7 bases from J, the junction contained 7 bases not matched to a gene. The V gene's germline CDR1 is LNHDA and CDR2 SQIVND (reference sequence). CDR3 protein: CASSLQGGGQPQHF. The CDR3 coding sequence is TGTGCCAGTAGTCTACAGGGGGGAGGGCAGCCCCAGCATTTT.

V usage is TRBV2 and J usage is TRBJ2-5; maybe TRBD2 (6 bases). Germline V gives CDR1 SNHLY, CDR2 FYNNEI. The CDR3 length is 12 residues. With 7 bases removed from V and 0 bases from J, the gap between germline ends came to 6 bases. The CDR3 region has the DNA TGTGCCAGCACGGGGGACCAAGAGACCCAGTACTTC. This sequence encodes CASTGDQETQYF.

The V call is TRBV2, the J call TRBJ2-3; unclear D gene. CDR3 length: 15 residues. The V gene lost 5 bases and the J gene lost 2 bases, with 14 bases spanning the gap. From germline, CDR1 is SNHLY and CDR2 FYNNEI. The CDR3 reads CASSSRKGITDTQYF. In nucleotides, the CDR3 is TGTGCCAGCAGTTCCCGAAAGGGCATCACAGATACGCAGTATTTT.

The chain uses TRBV19 and TRBJ2-3; D unresolved. Germline CDR1 reads LNHDA; CDR2 reads SQIVND (reference sequence). The CDR3 spans 15 residues. V was trimmed by 2 bases and J by 2 bases, leaving 11 bases between them. As DNA, the CDR3 is TGTGCCAGTAGTATATTGGGTTTGGACACAGATACGCAGTATTTT. It yields the protein CASSILGLDTDTQYF.

The chain has TRBV7-3 and TRBJ2-1; 9 bases line up with TRBD2. The CDR3 runs to 16 residues. Germline V gene data show CDR1 as SGHTA and CDR2 as FQGTGA. The trim removed 5 bases at V and 7 bases at J, leaving 12 bases unmatched. The CDR3 coding sequence is TGTGCCAGCAGCCCCCTCGGGGCGGGGGGGTTTAATGAGCAGTTCTTC. It yields the protein CASSPLGAGGFNEQFF.

The V gene is TRBV27, the J gene TRBJ1-6, with TRBD1 matching over 7 bases. The J segment lost 13 bases and the V segment lost 6 bases, leaving 18 bases of the junction unmatched. CDR3 length equals 16 residues. From germline, CDR1 is MNHEY and CDR2 SMNVEV (reference sequence). In DNA form, the CDR3 reads TGTGCCAGCAGGGCTGAACCCGGGACAGCACCCTTCCCCCTCCACTTT. Translation: CASRAEPGTAPFPLHF.

This clone was detected only once. V gene TRBV6-6 combines with J gene TRBJ1-2; possibly TRBD1 for D (6 bases). V gave up 6 bases and J gave up 5 bases, with 16 bases separating them. The CDR3 has 14 residues. Germline CDR1 is MNHNY and CDR2 is SVGAGI (reference sequence). The CDR3 loop reads CASSYGGTGYGYTF. As DNA, the CDR3 is TGTGCCAGCAGCTACGGGGGAACAGGGTATGGCTACACCTTC.